This TCR beta chain was sequenced during a study of glioma-infiltrating T cells after dendritic cell vaccination (dated by TCRdb to about 2016). Concerning the study at large: The cohort comprised approximately 15 glioblastoma patients from Phase I and II dendritic cell vaccination trials, 9 newly diagnosed and 6 with recurrent disease. Between 2003 and 2012, patients were given autologous tumor lysate-pulsed dendritic cell vaccination. The vaccine consisted of monocyte-derived dendritic cells cultured approximately seven days with IL-4 and GM-CSF, then pulsed overnight with autologous tumor lysate. Each patient got three intradermal injections of the dendritic cell vaccine, spaced at biweekly intervals, in the arm below the axilla. Tumor-infiltrating lymphocyte content was quantified and tumor and blood repertoires were compared in dendritic cell-vaccinated glioblastoma patients by deep sequencing of TCR beta CDR3 regions. Survival after dendritic cell vaccination was correlated with TCR sequencing metrics such as TIL content and the overlap between tumor and blood repertoires.

The immunoSEQ assay amplified TCRB CDR3 regions from approximately 2 micrograms of genomic DNA, or from all available DNA when less than that amount was available. For multiplex PCR, 60 forward primers for TCR V beta segments and 13 reverse primers for J beta segments were used. To estimate the number of reads per starting template, synthetic control templates were added to each sample at limiting dilution. The Illumina HiSeq System generated sequencing reads of 87 bp. The original methods were these. PCR and sequencing errors were removed by merging closely related sequences with a nearest neighbor algorithm. TCR overlap was defined as the percentage of unique tumor TCR beta sequences that were also found in the peripheral blood of the same patient. Imported from immuneACCESS, the table was reduced by TCRdb to in-frame sequences with V and J called. These copies leave out some clones; in studies compared against another copy, an unresolved V gene accounts for under half, and the cause of the remainder is not known. The V and J calls and clone size come from that table; D and trimming were worked out from the DNA. Recorded for this sample are tens of thousands of clones; 75% to 90% of them occurred a single time. In total, the top ten clones hold more than 8% of the sample.

General conclusions and limits of the study: The three-group TCR overlap response model was characterized as speculative, and prospective validation of the model was stated to be required. The cohort was small and heterogeneous, few patients had complete blood and tumor sets, and even fewer had initial-recurrent tumor pairs. TCR clonality showed no direct relationship with survival, which suggests that a diverse polyclonal response may be important. Longer time to progression and overall survival after dendritic cell vaccination were predicted by higher estimated pretreatment TIL content.

The CDR3 spans 13 residues, from the cysteine through the phenylalanine. The DNA shown is the 39-base CDR3, in frame from base 1. Relative to germline, V is 10 bases shorter and J is 1 base shorter, with 13 bases between their ends. The germline V gene provides CDR1 MNHNS and CDR2 SASEGT. Comment on this clone: The target of this receptor is not known. The input lacks base qualities; no much larger clone sits a single base away.

The time point label of this sample denotes: after dendritic cell vaccination, including at tumor progression/relapse. Patients were selected for having adequate residual fresh-frozen tumor tissue and more than two years of available survival data. Although molecular status otherwise differed among the glioblastoma patients, no patient had an isocitrate dehydrogenase mutation. PBMC were collected before vaccination, two weeks after the third vaccination, and at tumor progression when it occurred. The Qiagen DNeasy Blood extraction Kit was used for extraction of genomic DNA. The material was blood, obtained after dendritic cell vaccination. This TCR derives from a human donor with glioblastoma. The chain employs TRBV6-1 and TRBJ2-5; the D gene is possibly TRBD1, with 6 bases matching. The nucleotides are TGTGCCACCACAGGACAGTCCCAAGAGACCCAGTACTTC. This gives the protein CATTGQSQETQYF.